Each of the 14 T cell receptor beta chains below was sequenced from the same sample in a study of identifying expanded T cells in peripheral blood. Method: immunoSEQ multiplex PCR; TCRdb's copy keeps in-frame clones and lacks some. The top ten clones hold roughly 7% of a sample with over 65,000 clones, roughly 90% of them seen once. Sequencing input: blood. Every receptor here comes from a person aged 18 to 75 in good health.

The J gene is TRBJ2-7, the V gene TRBV4-2; no definite D call. The germline V and J ends were trimmed by 1 base and 0 bases, with 7 bases remaining between them. CDR3 length equals 14 residues. Germline loops: CDR1 LGHNA, CDR2 YNFKEQ. The CDR3 protein is CASSQATLSYEQYF. The CDR3 DNA reads as TGTGCCAGCAGCCAAGCCACCCTCTCCTACGAGCAGTACTTC.

CDR3 protein: CASSEALGNEQFF. The DNA of the CDR3 is TGTGCCAGCAGTGAAGCCCTGGGGAATGAGCAGTTCTTC. The V gene is TRBV2, the J gene TRBJ2-1, with D unclear. The CDR3 runs 13 residues. Germline V CDR1 and CDR2: SNHLY, FYNNEI. V lost 0 bases, J lost 7 bases, and 7 bases lay in between.

The chain has TRBV19 and TRBJ1-4, with 7 bases identical to TRBD1. The V gene end was trimmed by 4 bases and the J gene end by 7 bases; junction bases not matched to a gene: 3. CDR3 length: 13 residues. From germline, CDR1 is LNHDA and CDR2 SQIVND (reference sequence). CDR3 residues: CASSRSGGEKLFF. DNA of the CDR3: TGTGCCAGTAGTAGGTCAGGGGGTGAAAAACTGTTTTTT.

The chain uses TRBV7-2 and TRBJ2-5; TRBD2 agrees at 12 bases. V lost 3 bases, J lost 5 bases, and 13 bases stayed unmatched. This CDR3 spans 18 amino acids. Per germline, CDR1 SGHTA and CDR2 FQGNSA. In DNA form, the CDR3 reads TGTGCCAGCAGCTTTGGACTAGCGGGGCCTTCCGACGGGGAGACCCAGTACTTC. Its protein product is CASSFGLAGPSDGETQYF.

The chain is built from TRBV5-1 and TRBJ1-1; 9 nucleotides match TRBD1. Germline V gives CDR1 SGHRS, CDR2 YFSETQ. The CDR3 spans 12 residues. V dropped 2 bases and J dropped 10; count of bases not matched to a gene: 3. CDR3 residues: CASSLDRGVAFF. The CDR3, as DNA: TGCGCCAGCAGCTTAGACAGGGGGGTAGCTTTCTTT.

The V gene is TRBV7-3, the J gene TRBJ2-7; 9 bases map to TRBD2. The germline V gene has CDR1 SGHTA and CDR2 FQGTGA. The CDR3 sequence is 14 residues long. V lost 5 bases to trimming and J lost 2 bases; unmatched junction nucleotides: 4. CDR3 loop: CASSVGLAAYEQYF. The CDR3 region has the DNA TGTGCCAGCAGCGTGGGACTAGCTGCCTACGAGCAGTACTTC. The entire variable domain, with the rest obtained from reference TRBV7-3 and TRBJ2-7, is as follows: GAGVSQTPSNKVTEKGKYVELRCDPISGHTALYWYRQSLGQGPEFLIYFQGTGAADDSGLPNDRFFAVRPEGSVSTLKIQRTERGDSAVYLCASSVGLAAYEQYFGPGTRLTVT.

This rearrangement joins TRBV7-9 to TRBJ2-7; 7 bases align to TRBD2. The J segment lost 0 bases and the V segment lost 5 bases, leaving 10 bases of the junction unmatched. Germline V lookup: CDR1 SEHNR, CDR2 FQNEAQ (reference sequence). The CDR3 totals 16 residues. The CDR3: CASSPQSGELSYEQYF. The CDR3 coding sequence is TGTGCCAGCAGCCCTCAAAGCGGGGAGCTCTCCTACGAGCAGTACTTC.

The chain is built from TRBV7-2 and TRBJ1-2, with TRBD1 matching 8 bases. The CDR3 has 15 amino acids. CDR1 is SGHTA and CDR2 is FQGNSA in the germline V gene. The ends lost 1 base at V and 4 bases at J; junction bases unmatched: 5. The CDR3 loop reads CASSLGTGKSYGYTF. CDR3 DNA sequence: TGTGCCAGCAGCTTAGGGACAGGGAAGTCCTATGGCTACACCTTC.

The chain carries TRBV30 and TRBJ1-6; the D gene is possibly TRBD1 (6 bases). CDR3 size: 13 residues. Deletions cut 0 bases from V and 9 bases from J, with 9 bases between. The germline V gene encodes CDR1 GTSNPN and CDR2 SVGIG (reference sequence). The CDR3 region has the DNA TGTGCCTGGAGTGTAATAGGGGGTTCACCCCTCCACTTT. This encodes CAWSVIGGSPLHF.

The rearrangement links TRBV5-1 to TRBJ1-6, with D possibly matching TRBD1 (5 bases). There are 14 residues in the CDR3. In germline, CDR1 is SGHRS, CDR2 YFSETQ. The ends were cut back, 6 bases at V and 7 bases at J, with 14 bases in the middle. CDR3 residues: CASTPGASNSPLHF. The CDR3 DNA reads TGCGCCAGCACCCCCGGGGCGAGCAATTCACCCCTCCACTTT.

The chain links TRBV29-1 to TRBJ2-3, with D perhaps TRBD2 (6 bases). The length of the CDR3 is 12 residues. Germline loops: CDR1 SQVTM, CDR2 ANQGSEA. Trimming removed 4 bases at V and 1 base at J, with 6 bases between. The CDR3 reads CSVGRGTDTQYF. CDR3 coding DNA: TGCAGCGTTGGGAGGGGCACAGATACGCAGTATTTT.

The J gene is TRBJ2-7, the V gene TRBV4-1; weak D call: TRBD2 (7 bases). The V gene's germline CDR1 is MGHRA and CDR2 YSYEKL. Trimming cost V 3 bases and J 2 bases, with 14 bases left between them. The CDR3 is 15 residues long. The CDR3 sequence is CASSHAGAIPYEQYF. The DNA of the CDR3 is TGCGCCAGCAGCCACGCGGGGGCGATCCCCTACGAGCAGTACTTC.

This clone was seen once. This chain joins TRBV19 and TRBJ2-1, with a weak D call TRBD2 (6 bases). The CDR3 totals 13 residues. V was cut by 6 bases and J by 8 bases, with 14 bases left in between. In germline, CDR1 is LNHDA, CDR2 SQIVND (reference sequence). As DNA, the CDR3 is TGTGCCAGTAGCGGGGGACGAGGGGATGAGCAGTTCTTC. Translated, it gives CASSGGRGDEQFF. The whole variable domain, filled in from reference TRBV19 and TRBJ2-1, reads DGGITQSPKYLFRKEGQNVTLSCEQNLNHDAMYWYRQDPGQGLRLIYYSQIVNDFQKGDIAEGYSVSREKKESFPLTVTSAQKNPTAFYLCASSGGRGDEQFFGPGTRLTVL.

The V and J genes are TRBV7-6 and TRBJ1-1; perhaps TRBD1 as D (5 bases). The V gene lost 3 bases and the J gene lost 7 bases, with 12 bases spanning the gap. Germline V gene data show CDR1 as SGHVS and CDR2 as FNYEAQ. This CDR3 has 13 residues. The CDR3 DNA follows: TGTGCCAGCAGCTTTGGAGGCGGGGGTGAAGCTTTCTTT. It yields the protein CASSFGGGGEAFF. The full variable domain, in which reference TRBV7-6 and TRBJ1-1 provide the parts outside the CDR3, is GAGVSQSPRYKVTKRGQDVALRCDPISGHVSLYWYRQALGQGPEFLTYFNYEAQQDKSGLPNDRFSAERPEGSISTLTIQRTEQRDSAMYRCASSFGGGGEAFFGQGTRLTVV.